These 15 T cell receptor beta chains came from one sample sequenced in a study of blood T cell repertoires in COVID-19. Only in-frame clones appear in the TCRdb table, and some are missing; sequencing was by immunoSEQ multiplex PCR. The sample consists of about 80,000 clones, 91% of them appearing once. The sequenced sample consisted of peripheral blood. Receptors originate from a woman in her fifties or sixties in a cohort sampled during active COVID-19.

The chain is built from TRBV28 and TRBJ2-3; D ambiguous. The CDR3 totals 15 residues. CDR1 and CDR2 from the germline V gene are MDHEN and SYDVKM. The germline V and J ends were trimmed by 6 bases and 1 base, with 14 bases remaining between them. The CDR3: CASRKNRIRTDTQYF. The CDR3 nucleotides are TGTGCCAGCAGAAAAAACAGAATTCGCACAGATACGCAGTATTTT.

The chain employs TRBV4-2 and TRBJ2-1, with 7 nucleotides matching TRBD2. Germline values: CDR1 LGHNA, CDR2 YNFKEQ. The V gene end was trimmed by 3 bases and the J gene end by 9 bases; junction bases not matched to a gene: 14. This CDR3 contains 16 residues. CDR3 nucleotides: TGTGCCAGCAGCCACTCCGTGGGGGAGGGCCGGGGTGAGCAGTTCTTC. It codes for CASSHSVGEGRGEQFF.

This clone is a singleton in its sample. This rearrangement joins TRBV28 to TRBJ2-2, with D possibly matching TRBD2 (6 bases). The CDR3 is 15 residues long. The germline V gene encodes CDR1 MDHEN and CDR2 SYDVKM. V was shortened by 3 bases and J by 5 bases, with 13 bases between the two germline ends. DNA of the CDR3: TGTGCCAGCAGTTTCGGAGGGCGTTTGACCGGGGAGCTGTTTTTT. Its translation is CASSFGGRLTGELFF. The entire variable domain, with the rest obtained from reference TRBV28 and TRBJ2-2, is as follows: DVKVTQSSRYLVKRTGEKVFLECVQDMDHENMFWYRQDPGLGLRLIYFSYDVKMKEKGDIPEGYSVSREKKERFSLILESASTNQTSMYLCASSFGGRLTGELFFGEGSRLTVL.

In nucleotides, the CDR3 is TGTGCCAGCAGCTTTGCAGAAAACACCGGGGAGCTGTTTTTT. Protein product: CASSFAENTGELFF. The chain joins TRBV11-1 to TRBJ2-2; D gene uncertain. CDR1 SGHAT and CDR2 FQDESV come from the germline V gene (reference sequence). Trimming took 3 bases from V and 2 from J, leaving 7 bases between them. CDR3 size: 14 residues.

The gene calls are TRBV28 and TRBJ2-3, with D unclear. The CDR3 is 15 residues long. V lost 5 bases and J lost 1, with 13 bases in between. Germline CDR1 MDHEN, CDR2 SYDVKM. The DNA for the CDR3 is TGTGCCAGCAGTCTAGGTCAGCCTGGCACAGATACGCAGTATTTT. It codes for CASSLGQPGTDTQYF.

The gene calls are TRBV5-4 and TRBJ1-1; 7 bases align to TRBD1. Germline trimming cut 0 bases from V and 4 bases from J; bases unmatched to any gene: 9. Germline V gene data show CDR1 as SGHNT and CDR2 as YYREEE (reference sequence). This CDR3 spans 16 amino acids. CDR3 in DNA: TGTGCCAGCAGCTTGGACCAAGGGGGCTTCGGCACTGAAGCTTTCTTT. Amino acids: CASSLDQGGFGTEAFF.

The chain couples TRBV5-1 to TRBJ1-1; D possibly corresponds to TRBD1 (5 bases). The V gene's germline CDR1 is SGHRS and CDR2 YFSETQ. V lost 0 bases to trimming and J lost 8 bases, with 20 bases between them. This CDR3 is built from 16 residues. DNA for the CDR3: TGCGCCAGCAGCTTGGAGCCCTCCGGGGGAGTTAACGAAGCTTTCTTT. It yields the protein CASSLEPSGGVNEAFF.

The chain links TRBV2 to TRBJ2-3; TRBD1 aligns across 7 bases. This CDR3 has 15 residues. V lost 10 bases to trimming and J lost 0 bases; unmatched junction nucleotides: 10. Germline V gene sequence: CDR1 SNHLY, CDR2 FYNNEI. The CDR3 reads CATRKGTASTDTQYF. In DNA, the CDR3 is TGTGCCACCCGTAAGGGGACAGCGAGCACAGATACGCAGTATTTT.

The V and J genes are TRBV5-1 and TRBJ2-1; possible D gene TRBD2, 5 bases. V was shortened by 6 bases and J by 5 bases, with 24 bases between the two germline ends. The CDR3 is 17 residues long. Germline V CDR1 and CDR2: SGHRS, YFSETQ. CDR3 residues: CASTGPLPGSTNNEQFF. DNA of the CDR3: TGCGCCAGCACAGGACCCCTTCCGGGGTCTACTAACAATGAGCAGTTCTTC.

In regard to this clone: The germline gene is not matched at one end of the junction; a read error may be the cause. The rearrangement links TRBV11-3 to TRBJ2-4, with 9 bases aligning to TRBD1. CDR1 and CDR2 from the germline V gene are SGHNT and YENEEA. CDR3 size: 12 residues. CDR3: CASSFEDRGPNF. CDR3 nucleotide sequence: TGTGCCAGCAGCTTTGAGGACAGGGGTCCGAACTTC.

The chain employs TRBV9 and TRBJ2-1; 10 positions agree with TRBD2. J lost 3 bases, V lost 4 bases, and 4 bases had no gene match. Looked up from germline, CDR1 is SGDLS and CDR2 is YYNGEE. The CDR3 is 15 amino acids. This CDR3 is CASSQLAGSYNEQFF. CDR3 in DNA: TGTGCCAGCAGCCAACTAGCGGGGAGCTACAATGAGCAGTTCTTC.

The chain couples TRBV2 to TRBJ1-6; D unresolved. This CDR3 spans 13 amino acids. V lost 6 bases, J lost 5 bases, and 8 bases lay in between. Germline-derived CDR1 and CDR2 are SNHLY and FYNNEI. The CDR3 bases are TGTGCCAGCAGCGAACGGGATAATTCACCCCTCCACTTT. Its translation is CASSERDNSPLHF.

The CDR3 nucleotides read TGTGCCAGCAGCTTCGGACAGCTTCAAGGAAACACCATATATTTT. Its translation: CASSFGQLQGNTIYF. The chain uses TRBV7-9 and TRBJ1-3; D may be TRBD1 (6 bases). Germline CDR1 SEHNR, CDR2 FQNEAQ (reference sequence). This CDR3 comprises 15 residues. V shed 3 bases and J shed 4 bases, with 13 bases lying between them.

This chain links TRBV6-2 or TRBV6-3 with TRBJ2-5, with 8 bases fitting TRBD2. CDR1 and CDR2 from the germline V gene are MNHEY and SVGEGT. V gave up 2 bases and J gave up 2 bases; unmatched junction bases: 4. The CDR3 consists of 15 residues. The CDR3 DNA reads TGTGCCAGCAGTTACCACACTAGCGGTCAAGAGACCCAGTACTTC. It yields the protein CASSYHTSGQETQYF.

The V and J genes are TRBV29-1 and TRBJ1-2; 9 bases align to TRBD1. Germline V lookup: CDR1 SQVTM, CDR2 ANQGSEA. The CDR3 contains 13 residues. J gave up 12 bases and V 0 bases, and 8 bases lay outside the gene matches. The CDR3 region is CSVEDRGQGANTF. The CDR3 coding sequence is TGCAGCGTTGAAGATCGGGGACAGGGTGCCAACACCTTC.